One and the same sample provided the 30 T cell receptor beta chains below, sequenced in a study of molecular identifiers for immune sequencing clone quantification. Using its own MiXCR run on the PCR reads, TCRdb lists one record per CDR3 protein. Of fewer than 350,000 distinct CDR3 sequences listed, roughly a fifth were seen once; the top ten hold about 0.79%. Sequenced: naive CD8+ T cells from blood, with Jurkat cell RNA spiked in. Subset denoted: FACS-sorted CD8+CD4-CCR7+CD45RA+ naive T cells. The receptors here all came from a human donor in good health. Some libraries in this study had Jurkat cell RNA spiked in.

In this sample, this clonotype turned up many times. This chain uses TRBV7-9 with TRBJ1-1; no clear D gene. This CDR3 contains 12 residues. Trimming cost V 1 base and J 7 bases, with 7 bases left between them. CDR1 is SEHNR and CDR2 is FQNEAQ in the germline V gene (reference sequence). This CDR3 reads CASSLDGIEAFF. The CDR3 nucleotides read TGTGCCAGCAGCTTAGACGGGATTGAAGCTTTCTTT.

This clonotype was observed many times. The chain has TRBV7-9 and TRBJ2-3; D is ambiguous. The CDR3 has 14 residues. CDR1 and CDR2 from the germline V gene are SEHNR and FQNEAQ (reference sequence). Between the trimmed V and J ends, which lost 5 bases and 10 bases, there was a span of 19 bases. CDR3 in DNA: TGTGCCAGCAGCGCGACGGGTGCTCCCGTGGCGCAGTATTTT. Translation: CASSATGAPVAQYF.

The rearrangement links TRBV13 to TRBJ2-3; TRBD2 aligns across 7 bases. Germline assignment: CDR1 PRHDT and CDR2 FYEKMQ (reference sequence). V shed 0 bases and J 5 bases; nucleotides not matched to a gene: 11. The CDR3 consists of 17 residues. In DNA, the CDR3 is TGTGCCAGCAGCTTAGGGTTTGGGCTAGCGGTACAAGATACGCAGTATTTT. Translating gives CASSLGFGLAVQDTQYF.

This clonotype was seen at least ten times. The rearrangement joins TRBV13 to TRBJ1-2; D is ambiguous. Germline V gives CDR1 PRHDT, CDR2 FYEKMQ (reference sequence). The CDR3 is made up of 14 amino acids. The V and J ends lost 5 bases and 4 bases respectively, with 14 bases between them. Here the CDR3 reads CASSPPSPIYGYTF. DNA for the CDR3: TGTGCCAGCAGCCCCCCGAGCCCAATCTATGGCTACACCTTC.

The table lists this clonotype with many counts. The CDR3 nucleotides are TGTGCCAGTAGTATGGCTAGCGGGGGGGCCTATTTCTTGAATGAGCAGTTCTTC. It is translated as CASSMASGGAYFLNEQFF. The V call is TRBV19, the J call TRBJ2-1; 12 bases line up with TRBD2. The CDR3 loop spans 18 amino acids. With 3 bases clipped from V and 7 bases from J, the junction kept 13 bases outside the gene matches. Per germline, CDR1 LNHDA and CDR2 SQIVND (reference sequence).

The chain uses TRBV12-3 or TRBV12-4 and TRBJ1-1, with 8 bases aligning to TRBD1. There are 14 residues in the CDR3. The junction had 6 bases not matched to a gene; V was cut back by 1 base and J by 8 bases. CDR3 coding DNA: TGTGCCAGCAGTTTAGGGGGACAGGTGGACGAAGCTTTCTTT. It encodes CASSLGGQVDEAFF.

There are a few counts of this clonotype. The chain employs TRBV3-1 and TRBJ2-5; 7 positions agree with TRBD2. The CDR3 runs to 15 residues. V lost 2 bases and J lost 2; bases outside the gene matches: 5. Germline CDR1 and CDR2: LGHDT and YNNKEL (reference sequence). The CDR3 region has the DNA TGTGCCAGCAGCCAATTGACTAGCATTCAAGAGACCCAGTACTTC. This translates into CASSQLTSIQETQYF.

The chain couples TRBV11-2 to TRBJ2-3; D is undetermined. From germline, CDR1 is SGHAT and CDR2 FQNNGV. V was cut by 1 base and J by 0 bases, with 11 bases left in between. This CDR3 comprises 16 residues. Here the CDR3 DNA reads TGTGCCAGCAGCTTAGCGCAACCCCTAAGCACAGATACGCAGTATTTT. This codes for CASSLAQPLSTDTQYF.

This clonotype was seen at least ten times. The chain employs TRBV28 and TRBJ2-1; D might be TRBD1 or TRBD2, each matching 6 bases. The CDR3 runs 14 residues. Per the germline V gene, CDR1 is MDHEN and CDR2 is SYDVKM. Trimming left V 3 bases short and J 8 bases short, with 14 bases between. CDR3 nucleotides: TGTGCCAGCAGTTTTCATGGGGGGCGAGATGAGCAGTTCTTC. Its protein product is CASSFHGGRDEQFF.

This clonotype came up many times. Mismatch with germline at one junction end may stem from a read error. The chain joins TRBV25-1 to TRBJ2-3; D ambiguous. This CDR3 spans 14 amino acids. Germline V gene sequence: CDR1 MGHDK, CDR2 SYGVNS. The CDR3 nucleotides read TGTGCCAGCAGTGTGGCAGTTAGCACATATACGCAGTATTTT. Protein sequence: CASSVAVSTYTQYF.

This clonotype was detected only a few times. The rearrangement links TRBV11-3 to TRBJ2-1; 14 positions match TRBD2. Germline V lookup: CDR1 SGHNT, CDR2 YENEEA. The CDR3 runs 20 residues. Losses at the gene ends were 5 bases for V and 3 bases for J; bases not matched to a gene: 15. The CDR3 DNA is TGTGCCAGCAGCCTTACCGGGACTAGCGGGAGAGGGGTGGGCTACAATGAGCAGTTCTTC. It specifies CASSLTGTSGRGVGYNEQFF. Based on the CDR3 plus reference TRBV11-3 and TRBJ2-1, the full variable domain is EAGVVQSPRYKIIEKKQPVAFWCNPISGHNTLYWYLQNLGQGPELLIRYENEEAVDDSQLPKDRFSAERLKGVDSTLKIQPAELGDSAVYLCASSLTGTSGRGVGYNEQFFGPGTRLTVL.

This clonotype has a count of ten or more. The chain joins TRBV15 to TRBJ2-3; 7 bases are a match to TRBD2. After removal of 5 bases from V and 4 bases from J, the junction contained 9 bases not matched to a gene. CDR1 is LNHNV, CDR2 YYDKDF, per germline (reference sequence). The CDR3 has 15 amino acids. The CDR3 region has the DNA TGTGCCACCAGCGGGCCGGCGGGAGTGGCAGATACGCAGTATTTT. It translates to CATSGPAGVADTQYF.

This clonotype came up many times. The chain couples TRBV7-9 to TRBJ1-1, with 8 nucleotides matching TRBD1. The germline V gene encodes CDR1 SEHNR and CDR2 FQNEAQ (reference sequence). CDR3 length: 16 residues. The trim removed 5 bases at V and 0 bases at J, leaving 8 bases unmatched. The CDR3 bases are TGTGCCAGCAGCCCCCCGGACAGGGCCATGAACACTGAAGCTTTCTTT. Protein product: CASSPPDRAMNTEAFF.

This clonotype was recorded at least ten times. One end of the junction varies from germline; a read error may be responsible. The chain joins TRBV12-3 or TRBV12-4 to TRBJ2-1; D uncertain. There are 11 residues in the CDR3. In nucleotides, the CDR3 is TGTGCCAGCACTTTAGAAGGGGAGCAGTTCTTC. Protein sequence: CASTLEGEQFF.

This clonotype appeared many times. CDR3 in DNA: TGTGCCAGCAGTTACTCGGGGGGGGGTTACGAGCAGTACTTC. It yields the protein CASSYSGGGYEQYF. The genes are TRBV6-5 and TRBJ2-7, with TRBD2 matching 7 bases. Germline assignment: CDR1 MNHEY and CDR2 SVGAGI. Losses at the gene ends were 0 bases for V and 4 bases for J; bases not matched to a gene: 3. This CDR3 is 14 amino acids long.

This clonotype occurred many times. The V and J genes are TRBV20-1 and TRBJ2-7, with TRBD1 matching over 9 bases. Germline loops: CDR1 DFQATT, CDR2 SNEGSKA (reference sequence). Trimming cost V 4 bases and J 4 bases; bases outside gene matches: 8. This CDR3 is built from 14 residues. CDR3 amino acids: CSAMPGQGNYEQYF. The DNA for the CDR3 is TGCAGTGCTATGCCGGGACAGGGTAATTACGAGCAGTACTTC.

In its sample, this clonotype was seen many times. The genes are TRBV2 and TRBJ1-1, with D possibly matching TRBD1 (5 bases). Germline values: CDR1 SNHLY, CDR2 FYNNEI. The CDR3 runs 17 residues. Deletions cut 3 bases from V and 0 bases from J, with 17 bases between. DNA of the CDR3: TGTGCCAGCAGTGATGGGGGGATGGGACGGATGAACACTGAAGCTTTCTTT. It encodes CASSDGGMGRMNTEAFF.

This clonotype has a single count. A much larger clone differs by one base, so this may be a read error. This chain connects TRBV24-1 to TRBJ2-3; no clear D gene. The germline CDR1 and CDR2 sequences are KGHDR and SFDVKD. CDR3 length: 13 residues. Here the CDR3 reads CVTSAGILDTQYF. DNA for the CDR3: TGTGTCACCAGTGCCGGTATCCTGGATACGCAGTATTTT.

This clonotype has a count of ten or more. The V and J genes are TRBV20-1 and TRBJ2-7, with D uncertain. Per the germline V gene, CDR1 is DFQATT and CDR2 is SNEGSKA (reference sequence). The germline V and J ends were trimmed by 0 bases and 4 bases, with 4 bases remaining between them. The CDR3 runs to 11 residues. CDR3 amino acids: CSAREGYEQYF. CDR3 DNA: TGCAGTGCTAGAGAGGGGTACGAGCAGTACTTC.

This sequence joins TRBV12-3 or TRBV12-4 and TRBJ1-1, with a weak D call TRBD1 (6 bases). V lost 3 bases and J lost 1, with 12 bases in between. This CDR3 has 15 residues. CDR3: CASSFGGQGNTEAFF. The CDR3 DNA reads as TGTGCCAGCAGTTTCGGGGGGCAGGGGAACACTGAAGCTTTCTTT.

The gene calls are TRBV7-9 and TRBJ1-1, with TRBD1 matching 8 bases. Germline values: CDR1 SEHNR, CDR2 FQNEAQ (reference sequence). J gave up 4 bases and V 5 bases, and 15 bases lay outside the gene matches. The CDR3 consists of 17 residues. CDR3 bases: TGTGCCAGCAGCAACGGGATACAGGGGGTTACGGGCACTGAAGCTTTCTTT. This gives the protein CASSNGIQGVTGTEAFF.

A few counts support this clonotype. The chain joins TRBV7-9 to TRBJ2-5; maybe TRBD1 (5 bases). The germline V and J ends were trimmed by 5 bases and 3 bases, with 13 bases remaining between them. From germline, CDR1 is SEHNR and CDR2 FQNEAQ (reference sequence). The CDR3 runs 14 residues. CDR3 bases: TGTGCCAGCAGCATCACAGGTGGAAAAGAGACCCAGTACTTC. This sequence encodes CASSITGGKETQYF. Variable domain in full (rest from reference TRBV7-9 and TRBJ2-5): DTGVSQNPRHKITKRGQNVTFRCDPISEHNRLYWYRQTLGQGPEFLTYFQNEAQLEKSRLLSDRFSAERPKGSFSTLEIQRTEQGDSAMYLCASSITGGKETQYFGPGTRLLVL.

Concerning this clonotype itself: It may be a read error: a sequence one base away is much more abundant. This rearrangement joins TRBV6-5 to TRBJ2-2; D is unclear. The CDR3 runs to 16 residues. Deletions cut 6 bases from V and 4 bases from J, with 18 bases between. CDR1 and CDR2 (germline): MNHEY, SVGAGI. The CDR3 DNA is TGTGCCAGCAGCCTTAACGCCAAGTATGGCACCGGGGAGCTGTTTTTT. Translation gives CASSLNAKYGTGELFF.

This clonotype was seen at least ten times. The genes are TRBV20-1 and TRBJ2-7; 7 bases are shared with TRBD1. Per the germline V gene, CDR1 is DFQATT and CDR2 is SNEGSKA (reference sequence). The CDR3 extends over 14 amino acids. V was pared by 5 bases and J by 2 bases, with 9 bases of the junction left unmatched. The CDR3 reads CSAFSGTVTYEQYF. CDR3 coding DNA: TGCAGTGCTTTTTCCGGGACAGTGACCTACGAGCAGTACTTC.

The table lists this clonotype with many counts. The V and J genes are TRBV7-9 and TRBJ1-1; D unresolved. CDR3 length: 16 residues. The germline CDR1 and CDR2 sequences are SEHNR and FQNEAQ (reference sequence). Trimming stripped 4 bases from V and 0 bases from J, with 15 bases between. The CDR3 reads CASSSSPTALNTEAFF. CDR3 DNA sequence: TGTGCCAGCAGCTCCTCCCCCACAGCCCTGAACACTGAAGCTTTCTTT.

Worth noting for this clonotype: This could be a read error, since a much larger clone is one nucleotide away. As the CDR3 is not closed by the conserved phenylalanine or tryptophan, this likely results from a read error. This chain joins TRBV13 and TRBJ1-1; D is perhaps TRBD1 (5 bases). The CDR3 totals 15 residues. Germline CDR1 is PRHDT and CDR2 is FYEKMQ (reference sequence). V was trimmed by 4 bases and J by 5 bases, leaving 17 bases between them. CDR3 sequence (DNA): TGTGCCAGCAGCTACCCCGGGACGGGGCTTACTGAAGCTTTCCTT. It specifies CASSYPGTGLTEAFL.

This clonotype came up many times. CDR3 region: CASSLGSSVAGGFSTDTQYF. CDR3 DNA sequence: TGCGCCAGCAGCTTGGGGTCGTCTGTGGCAGGGGGCTTTAGCACAGATACGCAGTATTTT. The rearrangement uses TRBV5-1 and TRBJ2-3; TRBD1 matches at 8 bases. Germline V gene lookup returns CDR1 SGHRS and CDR2 YFSETQ. The V and J ends lost 0 bases and 0 bases, in that order; junction bases with no gene match: 15. The CDR3 contains 20 residues.

The rearrangement joins TRBV4-3 to TRBJ2-7, with TRBD2 matching 12 bases. Trimming removed 2 bases from V and 2 bases from J; junction bases left unmatched: 7. Germline-derived CDR1 and CDR2 are LGHNA and YSLEER. CDR3 length: 17 amino acids. CDR3 region: CASSQNTGTSGPYEQYF. In nucleotides, the CDR3 is TGCGCCAGCAGCCAAAACACCGGGACTAGCGGGCCCTACGAGCAGTACTTC.

This clonotype has more than one count but fewer than ten. V gene TRBV7-9 combines with J gene TRBJ2-1; 12 bases match TRBD1. Germline CDR1 SEHNR, CDR2 FQNEAQ (reference sequence). The CDR3 runs to 16 residues. The V gene end was trimmed by 5 bases and the J gene end by 2 bases; junction bases not matched to a gene: 4. CDR3 sequence (DNA): TGTGCCAGCAGCCCAGGGGACAGGGGGCCCTACAATGAGCAGTTCTTC. Translated: CASSPGDRGPYNEQFF.

This clonotype was detected ten times or more. The gene calls are TRBV7-8 and TRBJ2-2; no definite D call. The CDR3 runs 11 residues. Germline V gene data show CDR1 as SGHVS and CDR2 as FQNEAQ. The V gene lost 7 bases and the J gene lost 10 bases, with 10 bases spanning the gap. CDR3 residues: CASIVGLELFF. The CDR3 nucleotides are TGTGCCAGCATCGTGGGGTTGGAGCTGTTTTTT.